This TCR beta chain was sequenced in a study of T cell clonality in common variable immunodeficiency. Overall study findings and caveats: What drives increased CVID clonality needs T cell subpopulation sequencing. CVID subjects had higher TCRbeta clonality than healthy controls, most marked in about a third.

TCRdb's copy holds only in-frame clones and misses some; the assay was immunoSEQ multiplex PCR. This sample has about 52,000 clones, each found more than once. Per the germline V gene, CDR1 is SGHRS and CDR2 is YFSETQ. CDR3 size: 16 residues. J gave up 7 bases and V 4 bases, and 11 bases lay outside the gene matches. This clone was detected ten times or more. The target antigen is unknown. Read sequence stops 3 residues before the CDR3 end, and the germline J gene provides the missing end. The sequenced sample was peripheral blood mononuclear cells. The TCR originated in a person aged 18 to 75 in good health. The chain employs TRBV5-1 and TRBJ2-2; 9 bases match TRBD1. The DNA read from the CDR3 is TGCGCCAGCAGCCGGACCGGGACAGGGACTGGCGGGGAG. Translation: CASSRTGTGTGGE. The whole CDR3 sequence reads CASSRTGTGTGGELFF. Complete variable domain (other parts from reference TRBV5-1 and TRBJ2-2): KAGVTQTPRYLIKTRGQQVTLSCSPISGHRSVSWYQQTPGQGLQFLFEYFSETQRNKGNFPGRFSGRQFSNSRSEMNVSTLELGDSALYLCASSRTGTGTGGELFFGEGSRLTVL.